Detailed here is one TCR beta chain. V lost 2 bases, J lost 6 bases, and 6 bases stayed unmatched. The CDR3 is made up of 15 amino acids. In germline, CDR1 is SGHTA, CDR2 FQGNSA. This entry comes from a study of blood T cell repertoires in COVID-19. In the study overall: Acute and convalescent COVID-19 specimens originated in the United States, Italy and Spain.

In the study's own analysis: Reference gene primer amplification gave estimated nucleated cell counts. Sequenced by immunoSEQ multiplex PCR; TCRdb stores in-frame clones only, minus some. The DNA gave D and trimming, while V, J and clone size come from that table. This table holds roughly 280,000 clones, about 85% found once. The material sequenced was peripheral blood. This clonotype was obtained from a woman aged 45 to 65 who had recovered from COVID-19. This rearrangement joins TRBV7-2 to TRBJ2-7; TRBD2 matches 11 bases. The CDR3 loop reads CASSLTLAGGLEQYF. CDR3 DNA: TGTGCCAGCAGCTTAACGCTAGCGGGAGGTCTCGAGCAGTACTTC.